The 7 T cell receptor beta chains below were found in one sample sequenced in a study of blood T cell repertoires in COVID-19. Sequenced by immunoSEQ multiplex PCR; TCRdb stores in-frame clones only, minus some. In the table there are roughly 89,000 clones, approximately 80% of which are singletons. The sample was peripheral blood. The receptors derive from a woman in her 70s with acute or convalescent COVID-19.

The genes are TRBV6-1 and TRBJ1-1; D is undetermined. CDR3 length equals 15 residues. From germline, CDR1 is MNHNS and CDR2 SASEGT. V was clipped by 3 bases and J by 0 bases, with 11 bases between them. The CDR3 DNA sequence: TGTGCCAGCAGTGACAGGAGAGGGATGAACACTGAAGCTTTCTTT. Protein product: CASSDRRGMNTEAFF.

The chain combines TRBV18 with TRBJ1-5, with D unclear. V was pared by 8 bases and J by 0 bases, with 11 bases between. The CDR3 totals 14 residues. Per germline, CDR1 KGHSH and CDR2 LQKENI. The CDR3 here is CASTQDYSNQPQHF. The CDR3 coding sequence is TGTGCCAGCACCCAGGATTATAGCAATCAGCCCCAGCATTTT.

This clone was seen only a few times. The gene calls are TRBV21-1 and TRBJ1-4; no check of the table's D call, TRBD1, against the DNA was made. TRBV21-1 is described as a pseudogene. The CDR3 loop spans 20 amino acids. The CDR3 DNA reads TGTGCCAGCAGCAAACTACGGGACAGGGGCGACTCGGGGGGAGATGAAAAACTGTTTTTT. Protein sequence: CASSKLRDRGDSGGDEKLFF.

CDR3 sequence: CASSPPRTGLGGYTF. CDR3 DNA sequence: TGTGCCAGCAGTCCCCCCCGGACAGGTTTAGGTGGCTACACCTTC. The chain couples TRBV28 to TRBJ1-2, with 7 bases lining up with TRBD1. CDR1 and CDR2 from the germline V gene are MDHEN and SYDVKM. V was clipped by 5 bases and J by 7 bases; unmatched bases: 13. This CDR3 spans 15 amino acids.

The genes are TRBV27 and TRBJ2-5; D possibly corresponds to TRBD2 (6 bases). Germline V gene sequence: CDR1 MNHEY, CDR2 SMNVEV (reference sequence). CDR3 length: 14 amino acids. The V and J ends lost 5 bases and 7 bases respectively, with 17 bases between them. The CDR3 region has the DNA TGTGCCAGCAGTCGCTCGGACTACCTCCGGACCCAGTACTTC. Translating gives CASSRSDYLRTQYF.

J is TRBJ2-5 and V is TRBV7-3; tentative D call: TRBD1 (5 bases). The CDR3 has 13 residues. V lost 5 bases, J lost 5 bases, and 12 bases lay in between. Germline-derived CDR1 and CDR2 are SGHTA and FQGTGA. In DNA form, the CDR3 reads TGTGCCAGCAGCAACCAGGGTGGGGAGACCCAGTACTTC. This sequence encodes CASSNQGGETQYF.

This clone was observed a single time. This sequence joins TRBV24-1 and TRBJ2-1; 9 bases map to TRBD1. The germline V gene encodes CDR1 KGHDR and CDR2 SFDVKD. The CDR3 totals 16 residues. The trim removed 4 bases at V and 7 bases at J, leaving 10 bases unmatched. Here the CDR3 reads CATSDRGQGGRNEQFF. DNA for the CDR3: TGTGCCACCAGTGACCGGGGACAGGGAGGTAGGAATGAGCAGTTCTTC.